This entry features one TCR beta chain sequence. No antigen is known for it. The data originate from a study of T cells in Graves' hyperthyroidism and ophthalmopathy. Amplified regions were TCR beta CDR3 sequences from RNA transcripts. During a first-round RT-PCR of the TCR CDR3, the HTBI primer set was used. MiXCR, run by TCRdb on the multiplex PCR reads, gives a single entry per CDR3 protein. This table has about half a million distinct CDR3 sequences, around a quarter appearing once. Trimming left V 6 bases short and J 4 bases short, with 3 bases between. There are 11 residues in the CDR3. CDR1 is LGHNT and CDR2 is FRNRAP in the germline V gene. Study-level findings and limits: For ophthalmopathy, model prediction preceded onset by a median approximately 6 months.

J is TRBJ2-2 and V is TRBV12-5, with D hard to call. Sequenced input: blood. The clonotype originates from a woman aged 25-40 years with Graves' ophthalmopathy. CDR3 nucleotide sequence: TGTGCTAGTGGGGTCACCGGGGAGCTGTTTTTT. Translating gives CASGVTGELFF.